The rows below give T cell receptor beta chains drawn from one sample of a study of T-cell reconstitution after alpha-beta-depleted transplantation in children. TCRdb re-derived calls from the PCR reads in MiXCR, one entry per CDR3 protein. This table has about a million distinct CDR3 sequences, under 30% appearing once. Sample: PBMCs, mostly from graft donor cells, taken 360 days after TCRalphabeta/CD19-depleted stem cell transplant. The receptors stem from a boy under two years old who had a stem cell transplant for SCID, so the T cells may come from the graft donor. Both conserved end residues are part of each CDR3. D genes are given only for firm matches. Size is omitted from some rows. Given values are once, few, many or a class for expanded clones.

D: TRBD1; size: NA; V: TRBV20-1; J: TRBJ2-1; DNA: TGCAGTGCTAGAGGAGTGGGGACAGGGGGGACTGAGCAGTTCTTC; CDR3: CSARGVGTGGTEQFF
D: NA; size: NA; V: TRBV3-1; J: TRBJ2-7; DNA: TGTGCCAGCAGCCGCGGGACAACGGGTGGCGAGCAGTACTTC; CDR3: CASSRGTTGGEQYF
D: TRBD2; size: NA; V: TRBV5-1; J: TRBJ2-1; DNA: TGCGCCAGCAGGCTAGCGGGGGCCGGCAATGAGCAGTTCTTC; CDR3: CASRLAGAGNEQFF
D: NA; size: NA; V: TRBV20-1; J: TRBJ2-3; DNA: TGCAGTGCACATCGATCGGGGATCCAGTATTTT; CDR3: CSAHRSGIQYF
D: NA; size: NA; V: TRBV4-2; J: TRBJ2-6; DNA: TGTGCCAGCACCCCAAGATCGGGGGGCCAGGGTGGGGCCAACGTCCTGACTTTC; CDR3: CASTPRSGGQGGANVLTF
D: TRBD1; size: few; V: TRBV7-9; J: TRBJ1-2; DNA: TGTGCCAGCAGCCCCCTGGGGAAGACAGGGAACTATGGCTACACCTTC; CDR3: CASSPLGKTGNYGYTF
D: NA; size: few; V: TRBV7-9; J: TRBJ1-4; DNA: TGTGCCAGCAGCTTAAAAGGGGTGGAGGAAAAACTGTTTTTT; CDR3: CASSLKGVEEKLFF
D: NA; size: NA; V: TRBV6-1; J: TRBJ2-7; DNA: TGTGCCAGCAGCCGCCCTCTAGGGAGAGCCTACGAGCAGTACTTC; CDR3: CASSRPLGRAYEQYF
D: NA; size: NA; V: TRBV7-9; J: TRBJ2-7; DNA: TGTGCCAGCAGCTCAACCCCCGCGGTGGGAGCCTACGAGCAGTACTTC; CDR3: CASSSTPAVGAYEQYF
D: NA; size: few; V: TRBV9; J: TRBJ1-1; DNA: TGTGCCAGCAGCGTAGCGCTGCTGAACACTGAAGCTTTCTTT; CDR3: CASSVALLNTEAFF
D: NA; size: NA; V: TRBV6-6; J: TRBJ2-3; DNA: TGTGCCGGAGGGAGGGATACGCAGTATTTT; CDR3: CAGGRDTQYF
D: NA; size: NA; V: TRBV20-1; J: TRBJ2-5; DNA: TGCAGTGCTAGAGTCTCCCTGACAGGGAGGAAAGAGACCCAGTACTTC; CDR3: CSARVSLTGRKETQYF
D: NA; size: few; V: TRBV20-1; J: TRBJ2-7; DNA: TGCAGTGCTAGACCGACAGGAAAAGAGCAGTACTTC; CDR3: CSARPTGKEQYF
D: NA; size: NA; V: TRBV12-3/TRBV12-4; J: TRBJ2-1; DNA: TGTGCCATCTCGCAACCCGGTGAGCAGTTCTTC; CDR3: CAISQPGEQFF
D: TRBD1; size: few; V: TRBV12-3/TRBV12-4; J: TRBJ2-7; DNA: TGTGCCAGCGGCCGACAGGGAAAGTCCTACGAGCAGTACTTC; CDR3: CASGRQGKSYEQYF
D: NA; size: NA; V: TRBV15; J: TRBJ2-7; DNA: TGTGCCACCAGCAGAGATTGGATAGGGGCAGACCCCTACGAGCAGTACTTC; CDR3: CATSRDWIGADPYEQYF
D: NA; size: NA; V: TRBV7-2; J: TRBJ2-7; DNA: TGTGCCAGCAGCCTACAGGGTTGGGATTACGAGCAGTACTTC; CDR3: CASSLQGWDYEQYF
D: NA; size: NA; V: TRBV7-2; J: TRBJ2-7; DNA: TGTGCCAGCAGCTTAGCCCCAAGCTTAGGCGAGCAGTACTTC; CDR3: CASSLAPSLGEQYF
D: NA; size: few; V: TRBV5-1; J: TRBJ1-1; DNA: TGCGCCACCTCTATGGCCCCCACAGGGACGCGGCGGAACACTGAAGCTTTCTTT; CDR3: CATSMAPTGTRRNTEAFF
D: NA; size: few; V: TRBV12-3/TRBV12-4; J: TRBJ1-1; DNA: TGTGCCAGCAGTCTCAGGCTTATAGGGCCAGTATCCACTGAAGCTTTCTTT; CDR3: CASSLRLIGPVSTEAFF
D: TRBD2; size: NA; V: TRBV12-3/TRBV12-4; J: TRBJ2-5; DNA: TGTGCCAGCAGTTGGGGACTAGCAAGGGAGACCCAGTACTTC; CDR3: CASSWGLARETQYF
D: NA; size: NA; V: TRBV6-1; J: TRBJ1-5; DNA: TGTGCCAGCAGTGAAGCGCGAGAATTTCTGTATCAGCCCCAGCATTTT; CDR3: CASSEAREFLYQPQHF
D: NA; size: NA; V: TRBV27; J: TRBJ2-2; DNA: TGTGCCAGCGGGCTTCTGAACACCGGGGAGCTGTTTTTT; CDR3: CASGLLNTGELFF
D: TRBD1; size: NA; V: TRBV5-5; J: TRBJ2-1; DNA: TGTGCCAGCAGCCGAGTAGGACAGGGAATAAGTGAGCAGTTCTTC; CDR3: CASSRVGQGISEQFF
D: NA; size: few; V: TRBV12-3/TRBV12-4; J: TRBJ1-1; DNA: TGTGCCAGCAGTTTTCCTACGGGACGGACAACTGAAGCTTTCTTT; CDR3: CASSFPTGRTTEAFF
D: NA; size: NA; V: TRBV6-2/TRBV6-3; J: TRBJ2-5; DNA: TGTGCCACCCGCTACTCCTTCCAAGAGACCCAGTACTTC; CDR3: CATRYSFQETQYF
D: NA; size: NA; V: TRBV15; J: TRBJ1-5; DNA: TGTGCCACCAGCAGAGCCGGATTTAGCAATCAGCCCCAGCATTTT; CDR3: CATSRAGFSNQPQHF
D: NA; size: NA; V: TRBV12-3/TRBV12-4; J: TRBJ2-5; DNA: TGTGCCAGCAGTTCACGGCCTCGAGAGACCCAGTACTTC; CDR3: CASSSRPRETQYF
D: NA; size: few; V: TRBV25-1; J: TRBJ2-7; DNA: TGTGCCAGCAGTGAATTAGGGGGGTCCACCTACGAGCAGTACTTC; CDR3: CASSELGGSTYEQYF
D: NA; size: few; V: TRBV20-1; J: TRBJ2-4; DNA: TGCAGTGCTAGACAGGGACTAGCCAAAAACATTCAGTACTTC; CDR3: CSARQGLAKNIQYF
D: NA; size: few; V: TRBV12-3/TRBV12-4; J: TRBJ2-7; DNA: TGTGCCAGCAGCATGGTCCCTGGCTCCTACGAGCAGTACTTC; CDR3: CASSMVPGSYEQYF
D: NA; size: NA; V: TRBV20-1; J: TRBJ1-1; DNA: TGCAGTGCTAGAGCTCTCGGGGACGGTAACACTGAAGCTTTCTTT; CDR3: CSARALGDGNTEAFF
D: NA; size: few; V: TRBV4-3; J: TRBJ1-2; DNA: TGCGCCAGCAGCCAAGGAGTGGGATCAGGTGGCTACACCTTC; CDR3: CASSQGVGSGGYTF
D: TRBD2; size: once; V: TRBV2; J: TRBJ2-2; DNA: TGTGCCAGCAGCGGACTAGCGGGGCAACACACCGGGGAGCTGTTTTTT; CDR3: CASSGLAGQHTGELFF
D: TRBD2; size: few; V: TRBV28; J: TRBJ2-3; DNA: TGTGCCAGCAGCTCGACTAGCGGGGGGGCCGCAGATACGCAGTATTTT; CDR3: CASSSTSGGAADTQYF
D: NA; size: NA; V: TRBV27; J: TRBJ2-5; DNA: TGTGCCAGCAGTTTATCCTCCTTCGGACCTCAAGAGACCCAGTACTTC; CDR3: CASSLSSFGPQETQYF
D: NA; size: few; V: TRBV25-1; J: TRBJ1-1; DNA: TGTGCCAGCAGTGAAACCAGGAACACTGAAGCTTTCTTT; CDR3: CASSETRNTEAFF